This T cell receptor (beta chain) was captured by sequencing in a study of CD4+ T cells in melanoma (dated by TCRdb to between 2021 and 2024). About the investigation overall: Neoantigen-specific CD4+ T cells in human melanoma were what the study investigated.

Remarks on this clone: The target of this receptor is not known. No much larger clone is present one base from it, and per-base qualities are unavailable.

Results the study describes overall, beyond this receptor: Neoantigen-specific CD4+ T cells were reported to be correlated with the function of CD8+ T cells, macrophages and B cells. Neoantigen-specific CD4+ T cells in melanoma were reported to show diverse differentiation states.

CDR1 and CDR2 (SGHVS, FQNEAQ) derive from the germline V gene. V loses 6 bases at its end and J loses 7 bases; junction bases beyond the gene matches: 9. The CDR3 measures 15 amino acids from cysteine to phenylalanine. Only the CDR3 DNA is retained, 45 bases long and in frame from the first base. Libraries came from the immunoSEQ multiplex PCR assay. TCRdb took over this immuneACCESS table, retaining in-frame rearrangements with V and J assigned. Such tables are incomplete; in checked studies, under half of the missing clones stem from an unresolved V gene, and the remainder is unexplained. This sample comprises 13,000 to 15,000 clones, 60% to 70% of them detected only once. The ten top clones hold roughly 15% of the sample. The donors were people with melanoma.

This receptor chain uses TRBV7-8 and TRBJ2-1; 10 of the junction bases match TRBD1. Sequenced material: cells from a culture (not recorded whether cultured in vitro). The TCR comes from a human donor with melanoma. The CDR3 region has the sequence CASRADRGRFNEQFF. The sequenced DNA is TGTGCCAGCAGAGCCGACAGGGGGCGTTTTAATGAGCAGTTCTTC.